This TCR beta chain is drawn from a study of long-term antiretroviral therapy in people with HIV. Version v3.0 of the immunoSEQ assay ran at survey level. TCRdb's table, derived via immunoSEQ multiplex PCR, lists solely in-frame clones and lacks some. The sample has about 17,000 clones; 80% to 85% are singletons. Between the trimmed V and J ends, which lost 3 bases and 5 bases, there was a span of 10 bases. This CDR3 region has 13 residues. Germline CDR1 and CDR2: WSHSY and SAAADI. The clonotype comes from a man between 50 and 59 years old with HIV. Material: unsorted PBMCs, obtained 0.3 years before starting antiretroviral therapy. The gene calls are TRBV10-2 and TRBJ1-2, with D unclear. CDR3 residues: CASSDGKPYGYTF. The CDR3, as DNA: TGCGCCAGCAGTGACGGCAAACCATATGGCTACACCTTC.